Sequencing of this T cell receptor beta chain was carried out in a study of T cell responses to AZD1222 COVID-19 vaccine. Comment on this clone: As yet, its antigen is unknown. In the same sample, other DNA sequences code for this CDR3.

The study, taken as a whole, reports: It should be noted that donors were predominantly white British and more often female, and clonal diversity was possibly underestimated.

The germline V gene has CDR1 MNHNS and CDR2 SASEGT. The V segment lost 3 bases and the J segment 4 bases; nucleotides outside the gene matches: 1. The CDR3 consists of 14 residues. Sequencing used immunoSEQ multiplex PCR; TCRdb keeps in-frame clones, though not all of them. The sample lists some 79,000 clones; over 60% were seen once. This specimen consisted of peripheral blood, obtained 28 days after the second AZD1222 dose. The rearrangement uses TRBV6-1 and TRBJ2-2, with 8 positions matching TRBD1. This receptor was taken from an adult who received the AZD1222 COVID-19 vaccine. This CDR3 reads CASSDRGRTGELFF. The CDR3 DNA follows: TGTGCCAGCAGTGACAGGGGGCGCACCGGGGAGCTGTTTTTT.